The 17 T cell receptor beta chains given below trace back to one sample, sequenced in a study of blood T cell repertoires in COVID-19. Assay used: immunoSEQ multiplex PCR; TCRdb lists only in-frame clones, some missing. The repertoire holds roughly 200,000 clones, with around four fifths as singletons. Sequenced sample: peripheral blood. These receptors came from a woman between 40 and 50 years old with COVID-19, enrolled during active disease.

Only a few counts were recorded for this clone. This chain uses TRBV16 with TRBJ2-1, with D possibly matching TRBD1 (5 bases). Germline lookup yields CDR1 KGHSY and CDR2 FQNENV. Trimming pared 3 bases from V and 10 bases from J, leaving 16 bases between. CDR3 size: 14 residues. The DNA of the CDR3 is TGTGCCAGCAGCCACTCGCAGGGTTCACACGAGCAGTTCTTC. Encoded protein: CASSHSQGSHEQFF.

As DNA, the CDR3 is TGTGCCAGCAGCGTAGAGGGAGCCGGAGAGACCCAGTACTTC. It specifies CASSVEGAGETQYF. The chain employs TRBV9 and TRBJ2-5, with D possibly matching TRBD2 (5 bases). The CDR3 extends over 14 amino acids. Germline loops: CDR1 SGDLS, CDR2 YYNGEE. Trimming pared 0 bases from V and 4 bases from J, leaving 10 bases between.

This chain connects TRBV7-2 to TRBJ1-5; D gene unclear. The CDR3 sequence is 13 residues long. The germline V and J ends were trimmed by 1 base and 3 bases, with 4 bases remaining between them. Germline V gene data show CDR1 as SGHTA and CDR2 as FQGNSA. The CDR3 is CASSLGLNQPQHF. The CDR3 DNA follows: TGTGCCAGCAGCTTAGGACTCAATCAGCCCCAGCATTTT.

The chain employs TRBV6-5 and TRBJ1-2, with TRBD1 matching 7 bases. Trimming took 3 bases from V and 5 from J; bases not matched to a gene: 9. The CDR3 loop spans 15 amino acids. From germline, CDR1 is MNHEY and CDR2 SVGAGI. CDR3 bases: TGTGCCAGCAGTTATGCCGCGACAGGGCCGTATGGCTACACCTTC. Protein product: CASSYAATGPYGYTF.

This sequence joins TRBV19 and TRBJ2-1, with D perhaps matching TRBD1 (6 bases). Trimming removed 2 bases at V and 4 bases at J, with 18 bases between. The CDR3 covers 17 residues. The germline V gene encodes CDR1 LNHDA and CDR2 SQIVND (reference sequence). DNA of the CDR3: TGTGCCAGTAGTATAACACCCCCAGGGACAACGTACAATGAGCAGTTCTTC. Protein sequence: CASSITPPGTTYNEQFF.

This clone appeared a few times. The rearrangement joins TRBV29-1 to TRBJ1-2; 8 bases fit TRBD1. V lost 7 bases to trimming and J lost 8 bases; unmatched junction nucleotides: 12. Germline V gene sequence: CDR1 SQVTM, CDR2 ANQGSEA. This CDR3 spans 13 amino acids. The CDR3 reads CSADRQGSGGYTF. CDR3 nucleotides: TGCAGCGCCGACAGACAGGGGTCTGGGGGCTACACCTTC. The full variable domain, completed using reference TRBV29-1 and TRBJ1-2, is SAVISQKPSRDICQRGTSLTIQCQVDSQVTMMFWYRQQPGQSLTLIATANQGSEATYESGFVIDKFPISRPNLTFSTLTVSNMSPEDSSIYLCSADRQGSGGYTFGSGTRLTVV.

CDR3 sequence (DNA): TGTGCCAGCAGTAGGGGAAGCTCCTACAATGAGCAGTTCTTC. Its translation: CASSRGSSYNEQFF. The chain couples TRBV2 to TRBJ2-1, with D perhaps matching TRBD1 (5 bases). The CDR3 is 14 amino acids. CDR1 is SNHLY, CDR2 FYNNEI, per germline. V was shortened by 5 bases and J by 0 bases, with 8 bases between the two germline ends. Full variable domain (remainder filled in from reference TRBV2 and TRBJ2-1): EPEVTQTPSHQVTQMGQEVILRCVPISNHLYFYWYRQILGQKVEFLVSFYNNEISEKSEIFDDQFSVERPDGSNFTLKIRSTKLEDSAMYFCASSRGSSYNEQFFGPGTRLTVL.

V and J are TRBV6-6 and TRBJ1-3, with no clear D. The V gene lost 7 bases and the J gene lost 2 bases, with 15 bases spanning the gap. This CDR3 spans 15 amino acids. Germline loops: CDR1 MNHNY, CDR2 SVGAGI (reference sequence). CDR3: CASKWEGQAGNTIYF. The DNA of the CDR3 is TGTGCCAGCAAGTGGGAGGGTCAGGCTGGAAACACCATATATTTT.

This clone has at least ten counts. The CDR3 region is CASSGIAGGELFF. CDR3 coding DNA: TGTGCCAGCAGCGGAATAGCGGGCGGGGAGCTGTTTTTT. The gene calls are TRBV7-2 and TRBJ2-2; 7 nucleotides align to TRBD2. Germline V CDR1 and CDR2: SGHTA, FQGNSA. Trimming cost V 5 bases and J 7 bases; bases outside gene matches: 4. This CDR3 is built from 13 residues.

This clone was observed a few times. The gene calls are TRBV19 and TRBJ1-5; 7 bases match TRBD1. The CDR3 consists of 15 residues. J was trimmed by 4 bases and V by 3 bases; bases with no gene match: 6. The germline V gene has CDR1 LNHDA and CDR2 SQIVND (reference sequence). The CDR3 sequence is CASSIPPDRNQPQHF. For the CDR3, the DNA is TGTGCCAGTAGTATCCCACCGGACAGGAATCAGCCCCAGCATTTT.

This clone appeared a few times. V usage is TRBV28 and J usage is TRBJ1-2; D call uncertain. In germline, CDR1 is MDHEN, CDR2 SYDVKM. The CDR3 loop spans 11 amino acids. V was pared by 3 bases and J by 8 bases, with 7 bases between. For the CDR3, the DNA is TGTGCCAGCAGTTTCTCCACAGGCTACACCTTC. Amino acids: CASSFSTGYTF.

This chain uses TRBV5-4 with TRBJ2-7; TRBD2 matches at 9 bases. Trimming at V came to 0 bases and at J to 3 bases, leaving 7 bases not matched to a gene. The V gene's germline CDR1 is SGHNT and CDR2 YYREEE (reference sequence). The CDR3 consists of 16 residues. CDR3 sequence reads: CASSLGIAGELYEQYF. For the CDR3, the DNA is TGTGCCAGCAGCTTGGGGATAGCGGGAGAGCTCTACGAGCAGTACTTC.

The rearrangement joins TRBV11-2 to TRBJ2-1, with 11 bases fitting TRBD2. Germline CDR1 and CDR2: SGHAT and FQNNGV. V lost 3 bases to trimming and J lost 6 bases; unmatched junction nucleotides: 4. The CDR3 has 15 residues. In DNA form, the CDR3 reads TGTGCCAGCAGCTTGCTAGCGGGAGGCCTCAATGAGCAGTTCTTC. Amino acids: CASSLLAGGLNEQFF.

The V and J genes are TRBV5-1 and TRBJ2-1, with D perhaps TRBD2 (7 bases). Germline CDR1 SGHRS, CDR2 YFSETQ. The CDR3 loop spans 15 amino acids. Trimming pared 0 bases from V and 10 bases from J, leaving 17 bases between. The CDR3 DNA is TGCGCCAGCAGCTTGGTGGCGGGGGCCCATAGGGAGCAGTTCTTC. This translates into CASSLVAGAHREQFF.

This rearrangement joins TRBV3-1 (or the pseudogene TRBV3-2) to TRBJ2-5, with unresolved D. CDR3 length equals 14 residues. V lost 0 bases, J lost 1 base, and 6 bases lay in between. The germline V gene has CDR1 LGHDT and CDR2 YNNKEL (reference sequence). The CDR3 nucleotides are TGTGCCAGCAGCCAAGATCTCCCCCAAGAGACCCAGTACTTC. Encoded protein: CASSQDLPQETQYF.

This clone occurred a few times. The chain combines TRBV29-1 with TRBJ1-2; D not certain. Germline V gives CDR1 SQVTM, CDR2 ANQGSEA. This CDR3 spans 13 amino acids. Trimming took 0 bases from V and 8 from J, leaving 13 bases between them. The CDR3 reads CSVEDRRAVGYTF. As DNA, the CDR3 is TGCAGCGTTGAAGATCGGCGGGCAGTAGGCTACACCTTC.

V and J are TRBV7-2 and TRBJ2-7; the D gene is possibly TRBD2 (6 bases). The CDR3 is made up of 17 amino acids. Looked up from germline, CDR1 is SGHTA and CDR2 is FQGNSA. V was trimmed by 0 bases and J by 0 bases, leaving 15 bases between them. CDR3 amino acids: CASSLAPSGRSSYEQYF. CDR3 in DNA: TGTGCCAGCAGCTTAGCCCCCAGCGGGCGGAGCTCCTACGAGCAGTACTTC.